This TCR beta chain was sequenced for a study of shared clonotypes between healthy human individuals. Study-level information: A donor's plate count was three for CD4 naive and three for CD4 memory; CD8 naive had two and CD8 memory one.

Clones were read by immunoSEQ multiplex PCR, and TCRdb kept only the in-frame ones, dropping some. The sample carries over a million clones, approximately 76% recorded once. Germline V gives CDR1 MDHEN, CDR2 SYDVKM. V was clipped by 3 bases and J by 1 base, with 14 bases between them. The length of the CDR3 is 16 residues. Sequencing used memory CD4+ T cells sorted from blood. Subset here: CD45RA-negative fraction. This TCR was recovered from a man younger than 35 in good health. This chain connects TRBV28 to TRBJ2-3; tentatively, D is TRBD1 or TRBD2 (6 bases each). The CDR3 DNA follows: TGTGCCAGCAGTTTCCCTCGGGGGCCGGGCACAGATACGCAGTATTTT. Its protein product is CASSFPRGPGTDTQYF.